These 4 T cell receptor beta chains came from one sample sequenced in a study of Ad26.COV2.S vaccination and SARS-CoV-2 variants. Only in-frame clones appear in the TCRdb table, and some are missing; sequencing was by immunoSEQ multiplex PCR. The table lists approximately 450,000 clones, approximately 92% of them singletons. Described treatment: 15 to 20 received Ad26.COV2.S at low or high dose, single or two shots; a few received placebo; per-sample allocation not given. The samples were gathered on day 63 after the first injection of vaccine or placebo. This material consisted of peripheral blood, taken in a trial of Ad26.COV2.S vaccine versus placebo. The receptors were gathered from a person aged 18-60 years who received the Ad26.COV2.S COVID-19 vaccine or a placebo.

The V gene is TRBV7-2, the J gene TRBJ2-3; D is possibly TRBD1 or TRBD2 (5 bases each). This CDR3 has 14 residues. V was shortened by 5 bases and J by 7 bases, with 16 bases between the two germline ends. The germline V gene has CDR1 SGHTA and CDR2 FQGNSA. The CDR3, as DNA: TGTGCCAGCAGCCCGGGACCCCCGGGGTATACGCAGTATTTT. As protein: CASSPGPPGYTQYF.

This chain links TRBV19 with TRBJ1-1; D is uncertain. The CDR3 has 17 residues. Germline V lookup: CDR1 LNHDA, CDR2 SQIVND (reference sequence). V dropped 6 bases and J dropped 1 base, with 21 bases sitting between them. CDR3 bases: TGTGCCAGTAGGGTTATGCTGGAGGTGGCAGGGAACACTGAAGCTTTCTTT. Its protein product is CASRVMLEVAGNTEAFF.

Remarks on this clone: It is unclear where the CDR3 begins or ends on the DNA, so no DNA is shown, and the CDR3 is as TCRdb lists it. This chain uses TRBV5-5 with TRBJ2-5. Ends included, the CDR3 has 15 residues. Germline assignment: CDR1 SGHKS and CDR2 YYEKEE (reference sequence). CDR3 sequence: CASRLRGRPGETQYF.

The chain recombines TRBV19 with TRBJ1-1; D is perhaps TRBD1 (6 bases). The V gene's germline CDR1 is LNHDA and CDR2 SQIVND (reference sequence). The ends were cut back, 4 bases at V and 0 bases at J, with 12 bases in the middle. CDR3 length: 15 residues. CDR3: CASSRAGAVNTEAFF. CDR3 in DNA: TGTGCCAGTAGTAGGGCAGGGGCGGTGAACACTGAAGCTTTCTTT. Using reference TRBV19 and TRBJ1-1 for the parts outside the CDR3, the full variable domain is DGGITQSPKYLFRKEGQNVTLSCEQNLNHDAMYWYRQDPGQGLRLIYYSQIVNDFQKGDIAEGYSVSREKKESFPLTVTSAQKNPTAFYLCASSRAGAVNTEAFFGQGTRLTVV.